The rows below give T cell receptor beta chains drawn from one sample of a study of cytomegalovirus exposure and HLA in healthy donors. Libraries were prepared by immunoSEQ multiplex PCR; TCRdb keeps only in-frame clonotypes and omits some of them. The data show 100,000 to 150,000 clones, approximately 90% seen once. Sequences were obtained from PBMCs. The receptors come from a woman under 30 in good health and CMV-seronegative. CDR3s include the opening cysteine and the closing phenylalanine or tryptophan. A D gene is named only where the DNA matches it firmly. Clone size is shown for a subset of rows, as once, few, many or a class of expanded clone.

V gene,J gene,D gene,clone size,CDR3 protein,CDR3 DNA
TRBV7-8,TRBJ2-1,.,.,CASSSADRYNEQFF,TGTGCCAGCAGCTCAGCTGACAGATACAATGAGCAGTTCTTC
TRBV6-1,TRBJ2-5,TRBD2,.,CASSVTGGTQETQYF,TGTGCCAGCAGTGTAACGGGGGGGACCCAAGAGACCCAGTACTTC
TRBV4-3,TRBJ2-2,TRBD2,once,CASSQVPASGYAGELFF,TGCGCCAGCAGCCAAGTCCCGGCTAGCGGGTACGCCGGGGAGCTGTTTTTT
TRBV13,TRBJ2-2,TRBD2,.,CASSLTWTSGRAGAGELFF,TGTGCCAGCAGCTTAACCTGGACTAGCGGGAGGGCCGGGGCCGGGGAGCTGTTTTTT
TRBV27,TRBJ2-5,.,.,CASSYGGWETQYF,TGTGCCAGCAGTTACGGAGGGTGGGAGACCCAGTACTTC
TRBV5-1,TRBJ1-5,.,.,CASSLISGQPQHF,TGCGCCAGCAGCTTGATTAGCGGGCAGCCCCAGCATTTT
TRBV7-9,TRBJ1-1,.,.,CASSVTTNTEAFF,TGTGCCAGCAGCGTGACAACGAATACTGAAGCTTTCTTT
TRBV28,TRBJ1-5,.,.,CASSFRGINQPQHF,TGTGCCAGCAGTTTTAGGGGCATCAATCAGCCCCAGCATTTT
TRBV5-1,TRBJ2-5,TRBD2,.,CASSLRGGETQYF,TGCGCCAGCAGTCTGAGGGGAGGGGAGACCCAGTACTTC
TRBV5-4,TRBJ1-1,.,.,CASSLERVATEAFF,TGTGCCAGCAGCTTGGAGAGGGTGGCCACTGAAGCTTTCTTT
TRBV10-3,TRBJ2-2,TRBD1,.,CAIRGQGVNTGELFF,TGTGCCATCAGAGGACAGGGGGTGAACACCGGGGAGCTGTTTTTT
TRBV2,TRBJ1-5,.,.,CASSERRGNQPQHF,TGTGCCAGCAGTGAGCGCAGGGGCAATCAGCCCCAGCATTTT
TRBV18,TRBJ2-3,TRBD2,.,CASSPQLAGRSDTQYF,TGTGCCAGCTCACCACAACTAGCGGGAAGGTCAGATACGCAGTATTTT
TRBV7-2,TRBJ2-1,TRBD2,.,CASSSATSGRVNEQFF,TGTGCCAGCAGCTCAGCTACTAGCGGGAGGGTGAATGAGCAGTTCTTC
TRBV25-1,TRBJ1-3,TRBD1,.,CASLPPGGNLQNTIYF,TGTGCCAGCCTACCCCCAGGGGGCAACTTGCAAAACACCATATATTTT
TRBV10-3,TRBJ1-1,.,.,CAISGGGGPAFF,TGTGCCATCAGTGGGGGGGGAGGGCCAGCTTTCTTT
TRBV10-3,TRBJ2-3,TRBD2,.,CAITAGGTDTQYF,TGTGCCATAACAGCGGGGGGCACAGATACGCAGTATTTT